Below, 18 T cell receptor beta chains from the same sample are listed, as sequenced in a study of blood T cell repertoires in COVID-19. The assay was immunoSEQ multiplex PCR, and TCRdb's table has in-frame clones only and misses some. The top ten clones hold 3% of a sample with roughly 160,000 clones, around two thirds of them seen once. The sequencing input was peripheral blood. These TCRs come from a woman older than 75 with acute or convalescent COVID-19.

In nucleotides, the CDR3 is TGTGCCAGCAGCCAACCCCCTAGCGGGACCGGGGAGCTGTTTTTT. Translation gives CASSQPPSGTGELFF. The chain employs TRBV4-2 and TRBJ2-2, with 8 bases fitting TRBD2. This CDR3 region has 15 residues. Germline loops: CDR1 LGHNA, CDR2 YNFKEQ. J lost 5 bases, V lost 2 bases, and 4 bases had no gene match.

The V and J genes are TRBV7-2 and TRBJ1-4; no firm D call. Trimming removed 2 bases from V and 0 bases from J, with 7 bases in between. The CDR3 contains 15 residues. The germline V gene has CDR1 SGHTA and CDR2 FQGNSA. The CDR3, as DNA: TGTGCCAGCAGCTTACAAAGCCCAACTAATGAAAAACTGTTTTTT. It specifies CASSLQSPTNEKLFF.

This clone appeared a few times. The V and J genes are TRBV6-5 and TRBJ1-1; unclear D gene. CDR3 size: 15 residues. In germline, CDR1 is MNHEY, CDR2 SVGAGI. The V gene lost 4 bases and the J gene lost 5 bases, with 17 bases spanning the gap. CDR3 DNA: TGTGCCAGCAGTTTAGTCACTCGGCGAGGAACTGAAGCTTTCTTT. Protein product: CASSLVTRRGTEAFF.

The rearrangement joins TRBV6-6 to TRBJ2-3, with D possibly matching TRBD1 (5 bases). The CDR3 sequence is 14 residues long. V lost 6 bases and J lost 6, with 16 bases in between. Per germline, CDR1 MNHNY and CDR2 SVGAGI (reference sequence). The CDR3, as DNA: TGTGCCAGCAGGCGGCAGGGATATTACGATACGCAGTATTTT. It translates to CASRRQGYYDTQYF.

The V and J genes are TRBV5-4 and TRBJ1-2; D is undetermined. The CDR3 is 12 residues long. The V gene's germline CDR1 is SGHNT and CDR2 YYREEE (reference sequence). Trimming removed 4 bases from V and 11 bases from J, with 15 bases in between. The CDR3 reads CASSGEGGVYTF. CDR3 sequence (DNA): TGTGCCAGCAGCGGGGAGGGTGGGGTGTACACCTTC.

The chain is built from TRBV7-6 and TRBJ2-3; 7 bases agree with TRBD2. J was trimmed by 1 base and V by 5 bases; bases with no gene match: 15. The germline gives CDR1 SGHVS, CDR2 FNYEAQ. The CDR3 extends over 18 amino acids. CDR3 in DNA: TGTGCCAGCAGCCCGGAACCCCGCGGGAGTCTGGGCACAGATACGCAGTATTTT. This gives the protein CASSPEPRGSLGTDTQYF.

The chain has TRBV9 and TRBJ2-1, with 8 nucleotides matching TRBD2. Germline assignment: CDR1 SGDLS and CDR2 YYNGEE. CDR3 length: 15 amino acids. V trimming: 4 bases; J trimming: 2 bases; junction bases outside the gene matches: 5. In nucleotides, the CDR3 is TGTGCCAGCAGCCCGCTAGCGGGTCCCTACAATGAGCAGTTCTTC. Protein: CASSPLAGPYNEQFF.

The chain uses TRBV28 and TRBJ2-1, with 8 bases that match TRBD2. J gave up 8 bases and V 2 bases, and 5 bases lay outside the gene matches. CDR1 is MDHEN and CDR2 is SYDVKM in the germline V gene. CDR3 length: 14 residues. The CDR3, as DNA: TGTGCCAGCAGTTTAGCGGGAGGCCCCGATGAGCAGTTCTTC. It translates to CASSLAGGPDEQFF.

The rearrangement uses TRBV7-2 and TRBJ1-5, with D uncertain. Deletions cut 5 bases from V and 7 bases from J, with 12 bases between. This CDR3 has 13 residues. The germline gives CDR1 SGHTA, CDR2 FQGNSA. This chain's CDR3 is CASSPTTEQPQHF. For the CDR3, the DNA is TGTGCCAGCAGCCCAACAACAGAGCAGCCCCAGCATTTT.

The J gene is TRBJ2-5, the V gene TRBV19, with D possibly matching TRBD1 (6 bases). The V end was cut by 5 bases, the J end by 4 bases, with 14 bases between. The CDR3 totals 14 residues. Germline V gene data show CDR1 as LNHDA and CDR2 as SQIVND (reference sequence). CDR3 nucleotides: TGTGCCAGTAGTGCACAGGGATGGGGAGAGACCCAGTACTTC. It translates to CASSAQGWGETQYF.

This chain connects TRBV5-8 to TRBJ2-2, with TRBD2 matching over 14 bases. From germline, CDR1 is SGHTS and CDR2 YDEGEE. The trim removed 6 bases at V and 1 base at J, leaving 2 bases unmatched. The CDR3 is 16 residues long. In DNA, the CDR3 is TGTGCCAGCACCGGACTAGCGGGGGGGAACACCGGGGAGCTGTTTTTT. Translating gives CASTGLAGGNTGELFF.

The chain uses TRBV28 and TRBJ1-5, with D perhaps matching TRBD1 (5 bases). V was trimmed by 5 bases and J by 2 bases, leaving 7 bases between them. Looked up from germline, CDR1 is MDHEN and CDR2 is SYDVKM. There are 13 residues in the CDR3. CDR3 sequence (DNA): TGTGCCAGCAGTCAAGGGGGCAATCAGCCCCAGCATTTT. Protein sequence: CASSQGGNQPQHF.

V and J are TRBV19 and TRBJ2-5; 8 nucleotides align to TRBD2. The CDR3 contains 14 residues. Germline V gene sequence: CDR1 LNHDA, CDR2 SQIVND (reference sequence). With 10 bases clipped from V and 5 bases from J, the junction kept 12 bases outside the gene matches. In DNA form, the CDR3 reads TGTGCCACTACGGGGGGGGGCGACTGGGAGACCCAGTACTTC. Protein product: CATTGGGDWETQYF.

This chain uses TRBV24-1 with TRBJ2-5; 8 nucleotides match TRBD1. With 4 bases clipped from V and 8 bases from J, the junction kept 11 bases outside the gene matches. The germline CDR1 and CDR2 sequences are KGHDR and SFDVKD. The CDR3 has 15 amino acids. The CDR3 region has the DNA TGTGCCACCAGTGACATAGGACAGGGCCTTGAAACCCAGTACTTC. Translation: CATSDIGQGLETQYF.

The V and J genes are TRBV27 and TRBJ2-7; 12 bases are shared with TRBD2. Germline V lookup: CDR1 MNHEY, CDR2 SMNVEV (reference sequence). CDR3 length: 19 residues. Germline trimming cut 7 bases from V and 2 bases from J; bases unmatched to any gene: 18. CDR3 amino acids: CASTSTTSGRTPGPYEQYF. The CDR3 DNA follows: TGTGCCAGCACCTCGACGACTAGCGGGAGAACCCCAGGCCCCTACGAGCAGTACTTC.

This chain joins TRBV5-1 and TRBJ2-1; maybe TRBD2 (5 bases). Trimming took 4 bases from V and 4 from J, leaving 12 bases between them. CDR1 SGHRS and CDR2 YFSETQ come from the germline V gene. The CDR3 totals 14 residues. The CDR3 DNA is TGCGCCAGCAGCGTTCATAGCGCTTACAATGAGCAGTTCTTC. This codes for CASSVHSAYNEQFF.

The chain recombines TRBV6-6 with TRBJ2-7, with 10 bases lining up with TRBD1. The CDR3 is made up of 16 amino acids. J gave up 6 bases and V 4 bases, and 12 bases lay outside the gene matches. Per the germline V gene, CDR1 is MNHNY and CDR2 is SVGAGI (reference sequence). This chain's CDR3 is CASSSQSPGQGIEQYF. CDR3 coding DNA: TGTGCCAGCAGTTCCCAATCTCCGGGACAGGGGATCGAGCAGTACTTC.

The chain is built from TRBV19 and TRBJ2-6; 7 bases map to TRBD1. The CDR3 has 15 amino acids. CDR1 is LNHDA, CDR2 SQIVND, per germline (reference sequence). The trim removed 3 bases at V and 2 bases at J, leaving 1 base unmatched. CDR3 bases: TGTGCCAGTAGTATTACAGGGGCTGGGGCCAACGTCCTGACTTTC. The encoded protein is CASSITGAGANVLTF.